This passage covers 31 T cell receptor beta chains from one sample sequenced in a study of cytomegalovirus exposure and HLA in healthy donors. In the PCR, 60 Vbeta and 13 Jbeta primers were used. Clones were read by immunoSEQ multiplex PCR, and TCRdb kept only the in-frame ones, dropping some. The sample table sets out about 72,000 clones. The material sequenced was PBMCs. Source of these receptors: a man aged 40-50 years in good health and CMV-seronegative.

The J gene is TRBJ1-6, the V gene TRBV25-1; D might be TRBD1 (6 bases). V lost 5 bases to trimming and J lost 6 bases, with 14 bases between them. The length of the CDR3 is 15 residues. Germline CDR1 reads MGHDK; CDR2 reads SYGVNS. The CDR3 reads CASSLFGTTNSPLHF. For the CDR3, the DNA is TGTGCCAGCAGTCTTTTCGGGACAACTAATTCACCCCTCCACTTT.

The chain has TRBV29-1 and TRBJ1-1; D remains ambiguous. CDR1 and CDR2 (germline): SQVTM, ANQGSEA. The V end was cut by 7 bases, the J end by 7 bases, with 4 bases between. The CDR3 consists of 8 residues. DNA of the CDR3: TGCAGCGCCCGTGAAGCTTTCTTT. It translates to CSAREAFF.

The chain employs TRBV5-1 and TRBJ1-2; tentatively, D is TRBD1 (6 bases). Germline CDR1 and CDR2: SGHRS and YFSETQ. The CDR3 runs 13 residues. V was shortened by 0 bases and J by 8 bases, with 11 bases between the two germline ends. The CDR3 here is CASSLEHRAGYTF. The CDR3 nucleotides are TGCGCCAGCAGCTTGGAGCACAGGGCGGGCTACACCTTC.

The rearrangement joins TRBV7-9 to TRBJ2-1; D possibly corresponds to TRBD2 (5 bases). CDR3 length equals 15 residues. Germline CDR1 SEHNR, CDR2 FQNEAQ (reference sequence). V lost 5 bases and J lost 6, with 17 bases in between. The CDR3 loop is CASSPGLGEGNEQFF. The CDR3 DNA sequence: TGTGCCAGCAGCCCCGGGTTAGGAGAGGGCAATGAGCAGTTCTTC.

The chain has TRBV5-1 and TRBJ2-1; TRBD2 matches at 9 bases. V lost 0 bases and J lost 6; bases outside the gene matches: 4. The CDR3 consists of 15 residues. Germline values: CDR1 SGHRS, CDR2 YFSETQ. The CDR3 loop is CASSLGTSAFNEQFF. Here the CDR3 DNA reads TGCGCCAGCAGCTTGGGGACTAGCGCTTTCAATGAGCAGTTCTTC.

CDR3 sequence reads: CASSSTTNYGYTF. The CDR3 DNA reads TGTGCCAGCAGTTCGACAACCAACTATGGCTACACCTTC. The genes are TRBV6-6 and TRBJ1-2; D gene ambiguous. The germline gives CDR1 MNHNY, CDR2 SVGAGI (reference sequence). The CDR3 length is 13 residues. V gave up 4 bases and J gave up 2 bases, with 8 bases separating them.

This sequence joins TRBV9 and TRBJ1-4; 8 bases are shared with TRBD1. Germline values: CDR1 SGDLS, CDR2 YYNGEE. The CDR3 is made up of 15 amino acids. J lost 4 bases, V lost 4 bases, and 6 bases had no gene match. Written as DNA, the CDR3 is TGTGCCAGCAGCTACCGGGGACAGGTTAATGAAAAACTGTTTTTT. Protein sequence: CASSYRGQVNEKLFF. The complete variable domain, with remaining parts taken from reference TRBV9 and TRBJ1-4, reads DSGVTQTPKHLITATGQRVTLRCSPRSGDLSVYWYQQSLDQGLQFLIQYYNGEERAKGNILERFSAQQFPDLHSELNLSSLELGDSALYFCASSYRGQVNEKLFFGSGTQLSVL.

The chain joins TRBV5-1 to TRBJ2-7, with 10 bases aligning to TRBD2. The CDR3 is 17 amino acids. The junction had 13 bases not matched to a gene; V was cut back by 3 bases and J by 4 bases. CDR1 is SGHRS and CDR2 is YFSETQ in the germline V gene. The CDR3 is CASSSGASGGAFYEQYF. In DNA, the CDR3 is TGCGCCAGCAGCTCGGGGGCGAGCGGGGGGGCTTTTTACGAGCAGTACTTC.

J is TRBJ2-2 and V is TRBV7-6, with 15 bases lining up with TRBD2. After removal of 5 bases from V and 7 bases from J, the junction contained 11 bases not matched to a gene. This CDR3 is built from 18 residues. Germline V lookup: CDR1 SGHVS, CDR2 FNYEAQ. The CDR3 region is CASSPGLAGGPDGGELFF. In nucleotides, the CDR3 is TGTGCCAGCAGCCCGGGACTAGCGGGGGGCCCGGATGGCGGGGAGCTGTTTTTT.

The gene calls are TRBV14 and TRBJ2-7; 7 bases align to TRBD1. Germline V lookup: CDR1 SGHDN, CDR2 FVKESK. The CDR3 contains 15 residues. The V and J ends lost 5 bases and 3 bases, in that order; junction bases with no gene match: 10. The CDR3 bases are TGTGCCAGCAGCTCCCGGGACAGCGGCCGCTACGAGCAGTACTTC. Translating it yields CASSSRDSGRYEQYF.

The chain is built from TRBV10-2 and TRBJ1-2; a possible D gene is TRBD1 (5 bases). Germline V gene lookup returns CDR1 WSHSY and CDR2 SAAADI. This CDR3 comprises 12 residues. Trimming cost V 3 bases and J 4 bases, with 6 bases left between them. The CDR3 DNA reads as TGCGCCAGCAGTGAACAGGCCTATGGCTACACCTTC. Its protein product is CASSEQAYGYTF.

This chain connects TRBV28 to TRBJ2-3; 9 bases map to TRBD1. V gave up 6 bases and J gave up 1 base; unmatched junction bases: 17. The CDR3 contains 19 residues. CDR1 and CDR2 from the germline V gene are MDHEN and SYDVKM. The CDR3 here is CASSQNLARWDRGTDTQYF. The CDR3, as DNA: TGTGCCAGCAGCCAAAACCTCGCGAGATGGGACAGGGGCACAGATACGCAGTATTTT.

The rearrangement joins TRBV5-1 to TRBJ2-5; 8 nucleotides align to TRBD1. CDR1 and CDR2 (germline): SGHRS, YFSETQ. J was trimmed by 9 bases and V by 4 bases; bases with no gene match: 14. The CDR3 has 15 amino acids. CDR3 sequence reads: CASSQAIGQGISQYF. CDR3 bases: TGCGCCAGCAGCCAGGCCATCGGACAGGGTATATCCCAGTACTTC.

The V and J genes are TRBV14 and TRBJ2-4, with a weak D call TRBD1 (6 bases). Germline V gene data show CDR1 as SGHDN and CDR2 as FVKESK. V was cut by 4 bases and J by 4 bases, with 14 bases left in between. This CDR3 is built from 15 residues. CDR3 in DNA: TGTGCCAGCAGCCCGGACAGTTCTTCAAAAAACATTCAGTACTTC. This sequence encodes CASSPDSSSKNIQYF.

The V gene is TRBV29-1, the J gene TRBJ2-5, with 7 bases that match TRBD1. The last part of the DNA fits TRBJ2-7 better; the J call may be wrong. Germline CDR1 and CDR2: SQVTM and ANQGSEA. This CDR3 has 15 amino acids. The CDR3 is CSVELPGQTLYEQYF. The CDR3 DNA follows: TGCAGCGTTGAACTACCGGGACAGACACTATACGAGCAGTACTTC.

Regarding this clone: Its ends do not fully match the called genes, so a read error is possible. At the DNA level, this CDR3 is encoded by other sequences in the same sample as well. This chain connects TRBV13 to TRBJ1-1, with D tentatively TRBD1 (6 bases). The CDR3 consists of 11 residues. In germline, CDR1 is PRHDT, CDR2 FYEKMQ (reference sequence). DNA for the CDR3: TGCGCCAGCAGCCAGGACAGCGAAGCTTTCTTT. Translated: CASSQDSEAFF.

The chain employs TRBV6-1 and TRBJ2-7, with D maybe TRBD2 (6 bases). V lost 6 bases to trimming and J lost 3 bases, with 18 bases between them. The CDR3 is 15 amino acids. The germline CDR1 and CDR2 sequences are MNHNS and SASEGT. The CDR3 sequence: CASRGDFLGVYEQYF. CDR3 bases: TGTGCCAGCAGGGGGGACTTTTTAGGGGTCTACGAGCAGTACTTC.

This sequence joins TRBV15 and TRBJ2-7, with no clear D. Trimming cost V 0 bases and J 6 bases, with 6 bases left between them. The germline gives CDR1 LNHNV, CDR2 YYDKDF (reference sequence). The length of the CDR3 is 12 residues. DNA for the CDR3: TGTGCCACCAGCAGAGACAGAGGCGAGCAGTACTTC. Protein sequence: CATSRDRGEQYF.

This sequence joins TRBV13 and TRBJ2-1, with 11 bases fitting TRBD2. Germline CDR1 and CDR2: PRHDT and FYEKMQ (reference sequence). This CDR3 is 15 amino acids long. V shed 5 bases and J 4 bases; nucleotides not matched to a gene: 4. This chain's CDR3 is CASSILAGAYNEQFF. CDR3 nucleotide sequence: TGTGCCAGCAGCATACTAGCGGGGGCTTACAATGAGCAGTTCTTC.

This chain uses TRBV5-1 with TRBJ2-3, with 10 bases lining up with TRBD2. With 0 bases clipped from V and 6 bases from J, the junction kept 4 bases outside the gene matches. The CDR3 loop spans 15 amino acids. The germline CDR1 and CDR2 sequences are SGHRS and YFSETQ. CDR3: CASSLAAGGPDTQYF. The CDR3 coding sequence is TGCGCCAGCAGCTTGGCAGCGGGGGGGCCTGATACGCAGTATTTT.

J is TRBJ2-5 and V is TRBV5-1; perhaps TRBD2 as D (6 bases). This CDR3 is 14 amino acids long. Looked up from germline, CDR1 is SGHRS and CDR2 is YFSETQ. Trimming stripped 3 bases from V and 5 bases from J, with 14 bases between. The CDR3 region has the DNA TGCGCCAGCAGCTCAAGAACCCGGGGGGAGACCCAGTACTTC. It codes for CASSSRTRGETQYF. Combining the CDR3 with reference TRBV5-1 and TRBJ2-5 gives the whole variable domain KAGVTQTPRYLIKTRGQQVTLSCSPISGHRSVSWYQQTPGQGLQFLFEYFSETQRNKGNFPGRFSGRQFSNSRSEMNVSTLELGDSALYLCASSSRTRGETQYFGPGTRLLVL.

The V call is TRBV15, the J call TRBJ1-1, with D perhaps matching TRBD1 (5 bases). Trimming pared 3 bases from V and 4 bases from J, leaving 21 bases between. In germline, CDR1 is LNHNV, CDR2 YYDKDF (reference sequence). The length of the CDR3 is 17 residues. Here the CDR3 reads CATSRKSGGTTRTEAFF. The DNA of the CDR3 is TGTGCCACCAGCAGGAAGTCAGGAGGGACGACGCGCACTGAAGCTTTCTTT.

The rearrangement links TRBV28 to TRBJ1-1, with D possibly being TRBD1 (5 bases). The CDR3 length is 14 residues. Germline V gene sequence: CDR1 MDHEN, CDR2 SYDVKM. Trimming took off 7 bases at V and 3 bases at J, with 15 bases between the two ends. The CDR3 loop is CASMSGGLDTEAFF. Here the CDR3 DNA reads TGTGCCAGCATGTCCGGGGGTTTGGACACTGAAGCTTTCTTT. The full variable domain, in which reference TRBV28 and TRBJ1-1 provide the parts outside the CDR3, is DVKVTQSSRYLVKRTGEKVFLECVQDMDHENMFWYRQDPGLGLRLIYFSYDVKMKEKGDIPEGYSVSREKKERFSLILESASTNQTSMYLCASMSGGLDTEAFFGQGTRLTVV.

This sequence joins TRBV19 and TRBJ1-6; 8 positions agree with TRBD1. The CDR3 runs 14 residues. Germline CDR1 LNHDA, CDR2 SQIVND (reference sequence). Trimming took 8 bases from V and 6 from J; bases not matched to a gene: 6. The CDR3 sequence is CASETGDGNSPLHF. The CDR3 DNA is TGTGCCAGTGAGACAGGGGACGGTAATTCACCCCTCCACTTT. Filled out from reference TRBV19 and TRBJ1-6, the complete variable domain reads DGGITQSPKYLFRKEGQNVTLSCEQNLNHDAMYWYRQDPGQGLRLIYYSQIVNDFQKGDIAEGYSVSREKKESFPLTVTSAQKNPTAFYLCASETGDGNSPLHFGNGTRLTVT.

V usage is TRBV27 and J usage is TRBJ2-7, with a tentative D call TRBD2 (6 bases). The germline V gene encodes CDR1 MNHEY and CDR2 SMNVEV (reference sequence). The germline V and J ends were trimmed by 8 bases and 0 bases, with 17 bases remaining between them. The CDR3 consists of 15 residues. CDR3 amino acids: CASSPGLLISYEQYF. The CDR3 DNA reads as TGTGCCAGCTCCCCGGGACTCCTGATCTCCTACGAGCAGTACTTC.

The chain links TRBV7-2 to TRBJ2-7; D gene uncertain. Germline V gene sequence: CDR1 SGHTA, CDR2 FQGNSA. Trimming took off 5 bases at V and 0 bases at J, with 5 bases between the two ends. The CDR3 contains 12 residues. The DNA of the CDR3 is TGTGCCAGCAGCGTCCACTCCTACGAGCAGTACTTC. It encodes CASSVHSYEQYF.

This rearrangement joins TRBV6-1 to TRBJ1-5, with D unresolved. Germline V gives CDR1 MNHNS, CDR2 SASEGT. Trimming shortened V by 1 base and J by 5 bases, and 6 bases separated the two germline ends. The CDR3 is 13 residues long. The CDR3 loop is CASSEGPDQPQHF. The CDR3 bases are TGTGCCAGCAGTGAAGGGCCTGATCAGCCCCAGCATTTT.

The chain joins TRBV27 to TRBJ1-5; weak D call: TRBD1 (6 bases). This CDR3 region has 14 residues. In germline, CDR1 is MNHEY, CDR2 SMNVEV (reference sequence). Between the trimmed V and J ends, which lost 5 bases and 3 bases, there was a span of 11 bases. CDR3 nucleotides: TGTGCCAGCAGTGTCCGGGACAACAATCAGCCCCAGCATTTT. As protein: CASSVRDNNQPQHF.

V gene TRBV30 combines with J gene TRBJ1-5; D is uncertain. The CDR3 covers 15 residues. Trimming left V 3 bases short and J 5 bases short, with 17 bases between. The germline V gene encodes CDR1 GTSNPN and CDR2 SVGIG (reference sequence). CDR3 sequence reads: CAWSEGVTGDQPQHF. The CDR3 coding sequence is TGTGCCTGGAGCGAAGGAGTTACCGGGGATCAGCCCCAGCATTTT.

V and J are TRBV14 and TRBJ1-6, with 9 bases identical to TRBD1. Germline CDR1 SGHDN, CDR2 FVKESK. This CDR3 is built from 17 residues. The J segment lost 8 bases and the V segment lost 3 bases, leaving 11 bases of the junction unmatched. CDR3 bases: TGTGCCAGCAGCCACCGCCCAACCGGGACAGGGTATTCACCCCTCCACTTT. Amino acid sequence: CASSHRPTGTGYSPLHF.

V is TRBV2 and J is TRBJ1-1; maybe TRBD1 (5 bases). This CDR3 is 13 amino acids long. Germline V gives CDR1 SNHLY, CDR2 FYNNEI. V gave up 7 bases and J gave up 0 bases, with 9 bases separating them. The CDR3 DNA sequence: TGTGCCAGCATCATGACAGTGAACACTGAAGCTTTCTTT. Its protein is CASIMTVNTEAFF.